One sample yielded the 26 T cell receptor beta chains listed below, sequenced in a study of blood T cell repertoires in COVID-19. Generated by immunoSEQ multiplex PCR, the TCRdb table keeps only in-frame clones and is missing some. The sample carries around 190,000 clones, about 90% recorded once. Material: PBMCs or T cells enriched from blood (not recorded which). The receptors derive from a woman younger than 35 who had recovered from COVID-19.

CDR3 sequence: CAISDIRGGTGRGEKLFF. The CDR3 DNA reads as TGTGCCATCAGTGATATTCGCGGCGGCACAGGGCGAGGAGAAAAACTGTTTTTT. The V and J genes are TRBV10-3 and TRBJ1-4; TRBD1 is a possible D gene (6 bases). CDR1 is ENHRY, CDR2 SYGVKD, per germline. This CDR3 contains 18 residues. Trimming pared 3 bases from V and 8 bases from J, leaving 25 bases between.

The chain links TRBV9 to TRBJ2-6, with D possibly being TRBD2 (6 bases). This CDR3 region has 16 residues. Trimming cost V 3 bases and J 2 bases, with 12 bases left between them. Germline CDR1 and CDR2: SGDLS and YYNGEE. CDR3 sequence reads: CASSETRGTGANVLTF. The CDR3 DNA reads TGTGCCAGCAGCGAGACGCGGGGAACTGGGGCCAACGTCCTGACTTTC.

The chain has TRBV5-4 and TRBJ2-7; D is perhaps TRBD2 (5 bases). Germline CDR1 SGHNT, CDR2 YYREEE (reference sequence). The CDR3 runs 15 residues. Trimming shortened V by 0 bases and J by 0 bases, and 10 bases separated the two germline ends. The CDR3 region has the DNA TGTGCCAGCAGCTTGGGGACTGCAAACTCCTACGAGCAGTACTTC. This gives the protein CASSLGTANSYEQYF.

The V and J genes are TRBV7-9 and TRBJ1-1; 7 bases align to TRBD1. The CDR3 is 14 amino acids. V shed 5 bases, J shed 6 bases, and the junction held 9 bases outside the gene matches. From germline, CDR1 is SEHNR and CDR2 FQNEAQ (reference sequence). The CDR3 region is CASSLIDRAPEAFF. CDR3 coding DNA: TGTGCCAGCAGCCTCATTGACAGGGCGCCTGAAGCTTTCTTT.

This rearrangement joins TRBV5-4 to TRBJ2-1; 9 positions match TRBD2. J was trimmed by 4 bases and V by 0 bases; bases with no gene match: 8. The germline gives CDR1 SGHNT, CDR2 YYREEE (reference sequence). The CDR3 has 17 residues. The DNA for the CDR3 is TGTGCCAGCAGCTTGGGGTTAGCGGGAGAGGGGTACAATGAGCAGTTCTTC. It encodes CASSLGLAGEGYNEQFF.

The CDR3 nucleotides read TGTGCCAGCAGTGAAGCTACCCTACTAGCGGGAGCGGCACGGGAGCAGTACTTC. This sequence encodes CASSEATLLAGAAREQYF. This chain joins TRBV6-1 and TRBJ2-7, with TRBD2 identical over 11 bases. The CDR3 extends over 18 amino acids. From germline, CDR1 is MNHNS and CDR2 SASEGT. Trimming took 0 bases from V and 7 from J; bases not matched to a gene: 14.

The V and J genes are TRBV19 and TRBJ1-5; D uncertain. In germline, CDR1 is LNHDA, CDR2 SQIVND (reference sequence). Trimming stripped 3 bases from V and 1 base from J, with 16 bases between. The CDR3 runs 17 residues. The CDR3 sequence is CASSILFGRVSNQPQHF. The CDR3 region has the DNA TGTGCCAGTAGTATTCTATTCGGGAGGGTCAGCAATCAGCCCCAGCATTTT.

The CDR3 loop is CASSKQGPNTEAFF. DNA for the CDR3: TGCGCCAGCAGCAAACAGGGACCAAACACTGAAGCTTTCTTT. This chain joins TRBV10-2 and TRBJ1-1; perhaps TRBD1 as D (6 bases). V was clipped by 6 bases and J by 2 bases, with 13 bases between them. The length of the CDR3 is 14 residues. From germline, CDR1 is WSHSY and CDR2 SAAADI.

This clone was recorded once. The chain recombines TRBV19 with TRBJ1-2; no definite D call. Germline CDR1 LNHDA, CDR2 SQIVND (reference sequence). This CDR3 has 14 amino acids. Trimming took 4 bases from V and 4 from J, leaving 13 bases between them. CDR3 amino acids: CASSSQTQVYGYTF. CDR3 DNA sequence: TGTGCCAGTAGTAGTCAGACCCAGGTCTATGGCTACACCTTC.

The gene calls are TRBV7-2 and TRBJ2-7, with a tentative D call TRBD1 (7 bases). The germline CDR1 and CDR2 sequences are SGHTA and FQGNSA. The CDR3 consists of 15 residues. V lost 1 base to trimming and J lost 3 bases, with 13 bases between them. The chain's CDR3 is CASSLGPGGNYEQYF. The CDR3 nucleotides read TGTGCCAGCAGCTTAGGGCCAGGGGGGAACTACGAGCAGTACTTC. Full variable domain (outside the CDR3, taken from reference TRBV7-2 and TRBJ2-7): GAGVSQSPSNKVTEKGKDVELRCDPISGHTALYWYRQSLGQGLEFLIYFQGNSAPDKSGLPSDRFSAERTGGSVSTLTIQRTQQEDSAVYLCASSLGPGGNYEQYFGPGTRLTVT.

The chain carries TRBV12-5 and TRBJ1-5; 7 nucleotides align to TRBD1. CDR1 is LGHNT, CDR2 FRNRAP, per germline. The CDR3 is made up of 14 amino acids. The V gene end was trimmed by 10 bases and the J gene end by 0 bases; junction bases not matched to a gene: 6. The CDR3 protein is CATGRDSSNQPQHF. The CDR3 region has the DNA TGTGCTACAGGCCGGGACAGTAGCAATCAGCCCCAGCATTTT. The whole variable domain, filled in from reference TRBV12-5 and TRBJ1-5, reads DARVTQTPRHKVTEMGQEVTMRCQPILGHNTVFWYRQTMMQGLELLAYFRNRAPLDDSGMPKDRFSAEMPDATLATLKIQPSEPRDSAVYFCATGRDSSNQPQHFGDGTRLSIL.

The chain recombines TRBV28 with TRBJ1-4, with 9 bases identical to TRBD1. The CDR3 covers 14 residues. From germline, CDR1 is MDHEN and CDR2 SYDVKM. V lost 6 bases and J lost 6; bases outside the gene matches: 5. CDR3 in amino acids: CASRTTGGHEKLFF. In DNA, the CDR3 is TGTGCCAGCAGGACGACAGGGGGGCATGAAAAACTGTTTTTT.

The V call is TRBV7-9, the J call TRBJ1-2; the match to TRBD1 covers 7 bases. The CDR3 sequence is 18 residues long. V dropped 4 bases and J dropped 7; count of bases not matched to a gene: 21. Germline V gene data show CDR1 as SEHNR and CDR2 as FQNEAQ (reference sequence). CDR3 region: CASSSSDRTGPLSSGYTF. CDR3 DNA: TGTGCCAGCAGCTCATCGGATCGGACAGGACCCCTGAGTAGTGGCTACACCTTC.

This clone was counted a few times. V and J are TRBV2 and TRBJ2-7; perhaps TRBD2 as D (6 bases). The CDR3 sequence is 13 residues long. CDR1 and CDR2 from the germline V gene are SNHLY and FYNNEI. V gave up 2 bases and J gave up 6 bases, with 11 bases separating them. CDR3 bases: TGTGCCAGCAGTGAAATGGCGGGGAGCGAGCAGTACTTC. It translates to CASSEMAGSEQYF.

The CDR3 DNA is TGTGCCTGGAGTCGGACCCCCTTGAGAAATGTGGAGGGGACAGGGGGCATAGCTTTCTTT. Encoded protein: CAWSRTPLRNVEGTGGIAFF. V and J are TRBV30 and TRBJ1-1; 12 bases align to TRBD1. Germline CDR1 GTSNPN, CDR2 SVGIG (reference sequence). This CDR3 region has 20 residues. The J segment lost 10 bases and the V segment lost 2 bases, leaving 26 bases of the junction unmatched.

The V call is TRBV9, the J call TRBJ1-1; TRBD1 matches at 9 bases. The CDR3 spans 16 residues. Trimming at V came to 3 bases and at J to 1 base, leaving 7 bases not matched to a gene. Per germline, CDR1 SGDLS and CDR2 YYNGEE. The DNA for the CDR3 is TGTGCCAGCAGCGACCCTCCGGGACAGGGGAACACTGAAGCTTTCTTT. Residues: CASSDPPGQGNTEAFF.

V gene TRBV7-8 combines with J gene TRBJ1-1, with TRBD1 identical over 7 bases. The ends lost 5 bases at V and 2 bases at J; junction bases unmatched: 5. Germline V gene lookup returns CDR1 SGHVS and CDR2 FQNEAQ. The CDR3 consists of 14 residues. The CDR3: CASSTTGFNTEAFF. Here the CDR3 DNA reads TGTGCCAGCAGCACGACAGGGTTCAACACTGAAGCTTTCTTT. The variable domain in full, with the rest retrieved from reference TRBV7-8 and TRBJ1-1, is GAGVSQSPRYKVAKRGQDVALRCDPISGHVSLFWYQQALGQGPEFLTYFQNEAQLDKSGLPSDRFFAERPEGSVSTLKIQRTQQEDSAVYLCASSTTGFNTEAFFGQGTRLTVV.

This clone turned up a few times. The genes are TRBV19 and TRBJ1-1; D may be TRBD1 (6 bases). V was trimmed by 10 bases and J by 2 bases, leaving 11 bases between them. Germline CDR1 is LNHDA and CDR2 is SQIVND (reference sequence). This CDR3 spans 12 amino acids. The CDR3 region has the DNA TGTGCCACTGGACAGACAAACACTGAAGCTTTCTTT. It is translated as CATGQTNTEAFF.

The chain joins TRBV28 to TRBJ1-5; D call uncertain. The CDR3 extends over 15 amino acids. V gave up 3 bases and J gave up 3 bases, with 12 bases separating them. Germline V gene data show CDR1 as MDHEN and CDR2 as SYDVKM. The CDR3 here is CASSFHSSSNQPQHF. The DNA for the CDR3 is TGTGCCAGCAGTTTTCACAGCTCCTCCAATCAGCCCCAGCATTTT.

This clone has ten or more counts. This chain links TRBV27 with TRBJ2-3, with D possibly TRBD2 on 7 matching bases. The germline V gene encodes CDR1 MNHEY and CDR2 SMNVEV (reference sequence). V shed 7 bases and J shed 3 bases, with 17 bases lying between them. The CDR3 extends over 15 amino acids. The CDR3 loop is CASTPLQGGTDTQYF. In DNA form, the CDR3 reads TGTGCCAGCACCCCACTACAGGGAGGGACAGATACGCAGTATTTT.

A few counts support this clone. Other DNA sequences in the sample encode the same CDR3. The rearrangement joins TRBV4-1 to TRBJ2-7; D is uncertain. Deletions cut 2 bases from V and 1 base from J, with 9 bases between. The CDR3 has 14 amino acids. Germline CDR1 reads MGHRA; CDR2 reads YSYEKL. As DNA, the CDR3 is TGCGCCAGCAGCCAATCCCCCGGGTCCTACGAGCAGTACTTC. It yields the protein CASSQSPGSYEQYF.

This rearrangement joins TRBV21-1 to TRBJ2-7; TRBD2, the D gene given by the table, was not confirmed from the DNA. TRBV21-1 has pseudogene status. The CDR3 consists of 15 residues. This CDR3 is CASSKPADCYLRADF. The CDR3 DNA is TGTGCCAGCAGCAAACCGGCGGACTGTTACCTACGAGCTGACTTC.

V usage is TRBV9 and J usage is TRBJ1-1; D is unresolved. Looked up from germline, CDR1 is SGDLS and CDR2 is YYNGEE. This CDR3 comprises 13 residues. Trimming pared 4 bases from V and 3 bases from J, leaving 10 bases between. CDR3 bases: TGTGCCAGCAGCCCCCGGAGGGACACTGAAGCTTTCTTT. This gives the protein CASSPRRDTEAFF.

This chain links TRBV5-1 with TRBJ1-2; 7 nucleotides match TRBD1. V was clipped by 4 bases and J by 5 bases; unmatched bases: 5. The germline gives CDR1 SGHRS, CDR2 YFSETQ. CDR3 length equals 13 residues. The CDR3 DNA reads TGCGCCAGCAGCCCGGGGACAGTTTATGGCTACACCTTC. Amino acids: CASSPGTVYGYTF.

This rearrangement joins TRBV24-1 to TRBJ2-1; 9 positions agree with TRBD1. Germline assignment: CDR1 KGHDR and CDR2 SFDVKD. This CDR3 has 16 amino acids. Trimming cost V 0 bases and J 7 bases; bases outside gene matches: 6. The CDR3 DNA is TGTGCCACCAGTGATTTGTACGGACAGGGGAGGAATGAGCAGTTCTTC. It yields the protein CATSDLYGQGRNEQFF.

J is TRBJ2-1 and V is TRBV9; TRBD2 matches at 8 bases. Germline V gene lookup returns CDR1 SGDLS and CDR2 YYNGEE. The CDR3 has 17 amino acids. V lost 0 bases and J lost 4; bases outside the gene matches: 9. The CDR3 DNA is TGTGCCAGCAGCGTAGACCCTCTCGGCGGGGGGTACAATGAGCAGTTCTTC. Amino acids: CASSVDPLGGGYNEQFF. The entire variable domain, with the rest obtained from reference TRBV9 and TRBJ2-1, is as follows: DSGVTQTPKHLITATGQRVTLRCSPRSGDLSVYWYQQSLDQGLQFLIQYYNGEERAKGNILERFSAQQFPDLHSELNLSSLELGDSALYFCASSVDPLGGGYNEQFFGPGTRLTVL.